Shown below are 24 T cell receptor beta chains from a single sample sequenced in a study of neoadjuvant anti-PD-1 for oral cavity cancer. Using immunoSEQ multiplex PCR, the repertoire was profiled, and TCRdb retains in-frame clones only, with some absent. In the table there are some 30,000 clones, roughly 80% of which are singletons. The time point: after neoadjuvant nivolumab, at surgical resection. Sequences were derived from PBMCs, sampled after nivolumab (anti-PD-1) treatment. These receptors all stem from a person aged 40 to 85 with oral cavity squamous cell carcinoma.

This clone has a single count. The J gene is TRBJ1-2, the V gene TRBV19, with 10 bases that match TRBD1. The CDR3 is made up of 14 amino acids. CDR1 is LNHDA, CDR2 SQIVND, per germline (reference sequence). V trimming: 5 bases; J trimming: 6 bases; junction bases outside the gene matches: 6. The CDR3 bases are TGTGCCAGTAGTGCGACAGGGGGCGCCGATGGCTACACCTTC. Its protein product is CASSATGGADGYTF.

The chain carries TRBV4-3 and TRBJ1-1, with TRBD1 identical over 8 bases. V dropped 0 bases and J dropped 3; count of bases not matched to a gene: 9. This CDR3 is built from 17 residues. The V gene's germline CDR1 is LGHNA and CDR2 YSLEER. The CDR3 DNA sequence: TGCGCCAGCAGCCAAGATCCCCAGGGGGCGTTGGACACTGAAGCTTTCTTT. This sequence encodes CASSQDPQGALDTEAFF.

About this clone itself: An end of the junction does not agree with germline; a read error may underlie this. The chain carries TRBV9 and TRBJ2-2; 8 bases match TRBD2. This CDR3 spans 12 amino acids. Germline assignment: CDR1 SGDLS and CDR2 YYNGEE. This chain's CDR3 is CASSAGASGPSF. CDR3 sequence (DNA): TGTGCCAGCAGTGCAGGGGCTAGCGGGCCCTCTTTT. Using reference TRBV9 and TRBJ2-2 for the parts outside the CDR3, the full variable domain is DSGVTQTPKHLITATGQRVTLRCSPRSGDLSVYWYQQSLDQGLQFLIQYYNGEERAKGNILERFSAQQFPDLHSELNLSSLELGDSALYFCASSAGASGPSFGEGSRLTVL.

The chain combines TRBV7-2 with TRBJ1-2; D remains ambiguous. The germline V and J ends were trimmed by 5 bases and 6 bases, with 13 bases remaining between them. Germline V gene sequence: CDR1 SGHTA, CDR2 FQGNSA. This CDR3 is 13 amino acids long. In nucleotides, the CDR3 is TGTGCCAGCAGCCCCCTCGGGGTGAATGGCTACACCTTC. Encoded protein: CASSPLGVNGYTF.

The gene calls are TRBV29-1 and TRBJ1-4; TRBD1 matches at 9 bases. Losses at the gene ends were 6 bases for V and 5 bases for J; bases not matched to a gene: 7. This CDR3 region has 14 residues. Germline-derived CDR1 and CDR2 are SQVTM and ANQGSEA. The CDR3 is CSVEDRGLNEKLFF. Here the CDR3 DNA reads TGCAGCGTCGAGGACAGGGGCTTAAATGAAAAACTGTTTTTT.

The chain is built from TRBV4-2 and TRBJ1-1, with TRBD1 matching over 10 bases. The CDR3 consists of 17 residues. Germline V gene data show CDR1 as LGHNA and CDR2 as YNFKEQ. V shed 4 bases and J 1 base; nucleotides not matched to a gene: 9. CDR3 nucleotides: TGTGCCAGCAGCCGACAGGGGGCGCGGCTGAGGAACACTGAAGCTTTCTTT. It yields the protein CASSRQGARLRNTEAFF.

This clone was detected once. V gene TRBV28 combines with J gene TRBJ2-7; 12 bases match TRBD1. The CDR3 is made up of 15 amino acids. The V gene end was trimmed by 5 bases and the J gene end by 4 bases; junction bases not matched to a gene: 6. In germline, CDR1 is MDHEN, CDR2 SYDVKM. CDR3 amino acids: CASSTPGQGAYEQYF. Written as DNA, the CDR3 is TGTGCCAGCAGTACTCCGGGACAGGGGGCTTACGAGCAGTACTTC.

This chain links TRBV19 with TRBJ1-4; D not certain. The V and J ends lost 5 bases and 3 bases respectively, with 13 bases between them. There are 15 residues in the CDR3. Germline CDR1 and CDR2: LNHDA and SQIVND (reference sequence). The CDR3 DNA is TGTGCCAGTAGTCAGGCGACTGGGGCTAATGAAAAACTGTTTTTT. Translating it yields CASSQATGANEKLFF. The variable domain in full, completed from reference TRBV19 and TRBJ1-4, reads DGGITQSPKYLFRKEGQNVTLSCEQNLNHDAMYWYRQDPGQGLRLIYYSQIVNDFQKGDIAEGYSVSREKKESFPLTVTSAQKNPTAFYLCASSQATGANEKLFFGSGTQLSVL.

V and J are TRBV10-2 and TRBJ1-1; 9 bases fit TRBD1. This CDR3 region has 14 residues. With 6 bases clipped from V and 5 bases from J, the junction kept 7 bases outside the gene matches. Per germline, CDR1 WSHSY and CDR2 SAAADI. CDR3 nucleotide sequence: TGCGCCAGCAGAGACAGGGGGGTTTTGACTGAAGCTTTCTTT. Amino acids: CASRDRGVLTEAFF.

The chain links TRBV5-1 to TRBJ1-1; D not resolved. Trimming pared 4 bases from V and 0 bases from J, leaving 16 bases between. The CDR3 loop spans 16 amino acids. Germline V gene data show CDR1 as SGHRS and CDR2 as YFSETQ. The CDR3 region is CASSLEALGLNTEAFF. In DNA, the CDR3 is TGCGCCAGCAGCCTGGAGGCACTGGGGTTGAACACTGAAGCTTTCTTT.

This chain joins TRBV10-1 and TRBJ2-5, with D unclear. Per the germline V gene, CDR1 is WNHNN and CDR2 is SYGVQD (reference sequence). The ends were cut back, 4 bases at V and 3 bases at J, with 6 bases in the middle. This CDR3 is built from 12 residues. CDR3 DNA: TGCGCCAGCAGTGGTTCGGAAGAGACCCAGTACTTC. Its translation: CASSGSEETQYF.

V is TRBV7-6 and J is TRBJ2-2; possibly TRBD1 for D (6 bases). The V and J ends lost 5 bases and 8 bases respectively, with 9 bases between them. This CDR3 is 12 amino acids long. CDR1 is SGHVS and CDR2 is FNYEAQ in the germline V gene. The CDR3 DNA sequence: TGTGCCAGCAGCGTAAGGGGGGGGGAGCTGTTTTTT. Protein: CASSVRGGELFF.

The V gene is TRBV19, the J gene TRBJ1-3; D gene ambiguous. The germline V gene encodes CDR1 LNHDA and CDR2 SQIVND (reference sequence). V was trimmed by 6 bases and J by 0 bases, leaving 12 bases between them. The CDR3 spans 15 residues. Here the CDR3 DNA reads TGTGCCAGTAGGGCGGGTGGAGACTCTGGAAACACCATATATTTT. It yields the protein CASRAGGDSGNTIYF.

The J gene is TRBJ1-1, the V gene TRBV10-3; TRBD1 matches at 7 bases. Germline V lookup: CDR1 ENHRY, CDR2 SYGVKD. This CDR3 is built from 15 residues. Trimming took 2 bases from V and 1 from J; bases not matched to a gene: 4. The CDR3 nucleotides read TGTGCCATCAGTGAGCGGGGACAGACGAACACTGAAGCTTTCTTT. Protein: CAISERGQTNTEAFF.

CDR3 in DNA: TGCGCCAGCAGCCGCCTGGGGACAGGGGACTACGAGCAGTACTTC. It yields the protein CASSRLGTGDYEQYF. The V gene is TRBV4-3, the J gene TRBJ2-7; 10 nucleotides agree with TRBD1. Per germline, CDR1 LGHNA and CDR2 YSLEER. V was clipped by 4 bases and J by 3 bases; unmatched bases: 6. This CDR3 contains 15 residues.

In regard to this clone: The junction does not match germline at one end; this may be a read error. V and J are TRBV9 and TRBJ1-2; D gene unclear. CDR3 length: 8 amino acids. Germline-derived CDR1 and CDR2 are SGDLS and YYNGEE. The CDR3 nucleotides are TGTGCCAGCAGCCCGAGGGCCTTC. The encoded protein is CASSPRAF.

This chain uses TRBV30 with TRBJ1-1; 10 bases match TRBD1. This CDR3 contains 16 residues. Trimming cost V 0 bases and J 2 bases; bases outside gene matches: 6. The germline V gene has CDR1 GTSNPN and CDR2 SVGIG (reference sequence). CDR3 DNA: TGTGCCTGGAGTGTCGGGACAGGGGTTTTCAACACTGAAGCTTTCTTT. As protein: CAWSVGTGVFNTEAFF.

V is TRBV5-1 and J is TRBJ2-7; 11 bases are a match to TRBD2. Germline V gene sequence: CDR1 SGHRS, CDR2 YFSETQ. J lost 0 bases, V lost 5 bases, and 4 bases had no gene match. The CDR3 sequence is 15 residues long. The CDR3 nucleotides are TGCGCCAGCAGAACTAGCGGGGGTAGCTCCTACGAGCAGTACTTC. Translated: CASRTSGGSSYEQYF.

The chain recombines TRBV28 with TRBJ1-2; D unresolved. The CDR3 covers 16 residues. CDR1 and CDR2 from the germline V gene are MDHEN and SYDVKM. Trimming removed 7 bases at V and 5 bases at J, with 23 bases between. The CDR3, as DNA: TGTGCCAGCACCCTACTGAGCCGGACGGGTCTGTATGGCTACACCTTC. Amino acid sequence: CASTLLSRTGLYGYTF.

The chain combines TRBV7-2 with TRBJ2-7; 8 bases map to TRBD2. Germline V gene data show CDR1 as SGHTA and CDR2 as FQGNSA. The V gene end was trimmed by 1 base and the J gene end by 2 bases; junction bases not matched to a gene: 7. This CDR3 comprises 16 residues. DNA for the CDR3: TGTGCCAGCAGCTTAGTGGGACTAGTCAATCCCTACGAGCAGTACTTC. Its translation is CASSLVGLVNPYEQYF.

The chain links TRBV7-9 to TRBJ2-2; 7 nucleotides agree with TRBD2. Per the germline V gene, CDR1 is SEHNR and CDR2 is FQNEAQ (reference sequence). The V segment lost 2 bases and the J segment 6 bases; nucleotides outside the gene matches: 6. This CDR3 is built from 15 residues. The CDR3 sequence: CASSLLETSSGELFF. Here the CDR3 DNA reads TGTGCCAGCAGCTTATTGGAGACTAGCTCCGGGGAGCTGTTTTTT.

The chain couples TRBV5-8 to TRBJ2-2; D gene uncertain. Germline CDR1 SGHTS, CDR2 YDEGEE. The CDR3 runs 16 residues. V lost 4 bases, J lost 0 bases, and 13 bases lay in between. The CDR3 reads CASSPGPKSNTGELFF. CDR3 sequence (DNA): TGTGCCAGCAGCCCTGGACCGAAATCGAACACCGGGGAGCTGTTTTTT.

The gene calls are TRBV30 and TRBJ2-5, with 8 bases that match TRBD1. The J call is doubtful: the DNA matches TRBJ2-7 better. The CDR3 is made up of 14 amino acids. Germline V lookup: CDR1 GTSNPN, CDR2 SVGIG (reference sequence). CDR3 DNA: TGTGCCTGGACCAAGGGGACAGGACCCTACGAGCAGTACTTC. Protein: CAWTKGTGPYEQYF.

This rearrangement joins TRBV12-5 to TRBJ1-4; a weak D match, TRBD1 (6 bases). V lost 0 bases and J 5 bases, leaving 13 bases between the germline ends. Germline V gene data show CDR1 as LGHNT and CDR2 as FRNRAP. CDR3 length: 16 residues. CDR3 amino acids: CASGLVRTGPNEKLFF. The DNA for the CDR3 is TGTGCTAGTGGTTTGGTAAGAACAGGGCCAAATGAAAAACTGTTTTTT.